This T cell receptor (beta chain) was profiled in a study of cytomegalovirus exposure and HLA in healthy donors. Whole-study results and caveats: Associated with HLA alleles at 0.05 false discovery rate in a later analysis were around 15,000 TCR beta sequences. It emerged from a later analysis that several of the most significant clusters appeared to be linked to common viral pathogens. Most CMV-associated TCR beta chains were later found to appear HLA-restricted.

This clone was counted a single time. Its antigen is still unknown. The CDR3 is 13 amino acids. Germline values: CDR1 SQVTM, CDR2 ANQGSEA. PCR primers comprised 60 Vbeta and 13 Jbeta primers. Measured with immunoSEQ multiplex PCR; TCRdb has only the in-frame clones, and not every one. The sample records over 100,000 clones, about 75% being singletons. The clonotype was recovered from a man in his 60s in good health and CMV-seropositive. Sequencing was carried out using PBMCs. The V and J genes are TRBV29-1 and TRBJ1-3, with D hard to call. CDR3 in DNA: TGCGGCGGGAGGATTGGAGCGGGAAACACCATATATTTT. Translation gives CGGRIGAGNTIYF.